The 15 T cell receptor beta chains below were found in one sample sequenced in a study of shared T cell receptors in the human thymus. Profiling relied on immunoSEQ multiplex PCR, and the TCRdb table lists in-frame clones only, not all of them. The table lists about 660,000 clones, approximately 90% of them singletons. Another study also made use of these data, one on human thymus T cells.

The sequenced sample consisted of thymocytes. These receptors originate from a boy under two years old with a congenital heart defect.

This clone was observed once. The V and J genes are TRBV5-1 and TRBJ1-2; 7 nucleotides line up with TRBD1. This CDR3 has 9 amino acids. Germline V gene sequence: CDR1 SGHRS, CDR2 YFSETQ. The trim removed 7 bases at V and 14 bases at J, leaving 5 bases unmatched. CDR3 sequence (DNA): TGCGCCAGCCTGAAACAGGGGACCTTC. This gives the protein CASLKQGTF.

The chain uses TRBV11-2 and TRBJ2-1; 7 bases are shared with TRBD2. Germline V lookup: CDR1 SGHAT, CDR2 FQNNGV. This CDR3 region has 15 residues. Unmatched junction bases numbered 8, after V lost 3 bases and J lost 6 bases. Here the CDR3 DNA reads TGTGCCAGCAGCTTCAGCGGGACCGATACCAATGAGCAGTTCTTC. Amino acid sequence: CASSFSGTDTNEQFF.

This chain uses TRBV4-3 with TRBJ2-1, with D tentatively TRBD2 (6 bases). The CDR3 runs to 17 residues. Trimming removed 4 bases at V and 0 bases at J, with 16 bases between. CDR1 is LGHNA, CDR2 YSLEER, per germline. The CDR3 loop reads CASSPSELLSSYNEQFF. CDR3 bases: TGCGCCAGCAGCCCTAGCGAGTTACTTAGCTCCTACAATGAGCAGTTCTTC.

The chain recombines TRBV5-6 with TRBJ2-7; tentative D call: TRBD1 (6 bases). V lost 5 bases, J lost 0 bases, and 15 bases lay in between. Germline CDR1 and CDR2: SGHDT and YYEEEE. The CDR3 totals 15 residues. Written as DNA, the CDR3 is TGTGCCAGCAGGGGGGCCCAGGGGCCCTCCTACGAGCAGTACTTC. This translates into CASRGAQGPSYEQYF.

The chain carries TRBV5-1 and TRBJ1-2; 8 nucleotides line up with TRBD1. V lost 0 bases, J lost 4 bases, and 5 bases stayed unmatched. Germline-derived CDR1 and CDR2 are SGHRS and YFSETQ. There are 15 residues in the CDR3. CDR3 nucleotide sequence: TGCGCCAGCAGCTTGGGGCCAGGGGGCCCCTATGGCTACACCTTC. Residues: CASSLGPGGPYGYTF.

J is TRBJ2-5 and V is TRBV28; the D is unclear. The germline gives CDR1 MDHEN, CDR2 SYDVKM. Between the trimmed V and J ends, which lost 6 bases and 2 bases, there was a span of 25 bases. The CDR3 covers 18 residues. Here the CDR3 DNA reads TGTGCCAGCAGCCAAGAATGGGCGATATGGCCTTCTCAAGAGACCCAGTACTTC. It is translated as CASSQEWAIWPSQETQYF.

For the CDR3, the DNA is TGCGCCAGCAGCCAGGCCCAGGGGGCGGCCTACGAGCAGTACTTC. Protein product: CASSQAQGAAYEQYF. The chain links TRBV4-1 to TRBJ2-5, with 8 bases identical to TRBD1. The last part of the DNA fits TRBJ2-7 better; the J call may be wrong. The CDR3 extends over 15 amino acids. Germline loops: CDR1 MGHRA, CDR2 YSYEKL.

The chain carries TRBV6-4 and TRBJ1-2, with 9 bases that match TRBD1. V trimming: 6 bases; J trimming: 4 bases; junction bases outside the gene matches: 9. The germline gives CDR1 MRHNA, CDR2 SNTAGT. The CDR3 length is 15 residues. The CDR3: CASSERTGETYGYTF. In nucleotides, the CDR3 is TGTGCCAGCAGCGAGCGGACAGGGGAGACCTATGGCTACACCTTC.

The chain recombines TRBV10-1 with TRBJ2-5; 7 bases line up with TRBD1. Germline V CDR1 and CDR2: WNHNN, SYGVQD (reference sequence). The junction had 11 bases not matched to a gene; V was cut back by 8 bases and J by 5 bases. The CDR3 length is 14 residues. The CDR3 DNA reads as TGCGCCAGCCGGAAACAGTTCAGGGGGGAGACCCAGTACTTC. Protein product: CASRKQFRGETQYF.

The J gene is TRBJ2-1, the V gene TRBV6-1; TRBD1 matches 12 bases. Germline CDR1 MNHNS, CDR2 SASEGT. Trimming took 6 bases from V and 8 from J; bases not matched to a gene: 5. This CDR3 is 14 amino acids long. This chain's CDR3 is CASRAGTGGDEQFF. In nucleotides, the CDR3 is TGTGCCAGCAGGGCCGGGACAGGGGGCGATGAGCAGTTCTTC.

Here the CDR3 reads CASSYKQYEQYF. The CDR3 coding sequence is TGTGCCAGCAGTTACAAACAGTACGAGCAGTACTTC. J is TRBJ2-7 and V is TRBV6-6; D ambiguous. The CDR3 extends over 12 amino acids. With 2 bases removed from V and 4 bases from J, the gap between germline ends came to 6 bases. Germline V gives CDR1 MNHNY, CDR2 SVGAGI (reference sequence).

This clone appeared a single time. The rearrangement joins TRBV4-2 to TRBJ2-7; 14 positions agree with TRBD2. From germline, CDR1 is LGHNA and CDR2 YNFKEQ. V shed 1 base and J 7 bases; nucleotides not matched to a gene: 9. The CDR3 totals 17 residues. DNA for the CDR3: TGTGCCAGCAGCCAAGGATCGGGGACTAGCGGGAGAGGGGAGCAGTACTTC. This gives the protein CASSQGSGTSGRGEQYF.

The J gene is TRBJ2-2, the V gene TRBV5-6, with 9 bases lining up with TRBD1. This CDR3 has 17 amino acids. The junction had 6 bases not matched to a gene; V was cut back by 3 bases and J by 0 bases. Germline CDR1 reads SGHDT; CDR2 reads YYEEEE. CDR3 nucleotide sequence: TGTGCCAGCAGCTCCACAGGGGGCGACGCGAACACCGGGGAGCTGTTTTTT. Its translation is CASSSTGGDANTGELFF.

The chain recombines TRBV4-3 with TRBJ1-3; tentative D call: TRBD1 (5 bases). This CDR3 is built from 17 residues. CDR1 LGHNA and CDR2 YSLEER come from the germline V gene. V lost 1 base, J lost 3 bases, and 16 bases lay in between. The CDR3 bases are TGCGCCAGCAGCCAAGGCACTGGTGGGGGGTGTGGAAACACCATATATTTT. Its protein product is CASSQGTGGGCGNTIYF.

The CDR3 DNA is TGTGCCAGCAGTTTTTCAGTGCCTAGCGGGATTAGGTCCTACAATGAGCAGTTCTTC. As protein: CASSFSVPSGIRSYNEQFF. The chain has TRBV28 and TRBJ2-1; 9 nucleotides agree with TRBD2. Unmatched junction bases numbered 13, after V lost 3 bases and J lost 1 base. The CDR3 runs to 19 residues. In germline, CDR1 is MDHEN, CDR2 SYDVKM.